Below, 27 T cell receptor beta chains from the same sample are listed, as sequenced in a study of post-analysis software for immune sequencing data. Whole-study findings and limits: TRBV5-6, TRBV5-1 and TRBV20-1 belonged to a set of about five TRBV segments that were more frequent in patients than controls.

Built from TCR beta cDNA, the libraries had unique molecular identifiers in them. TCRdb processed the PCR reads anew with MiXCR; each CDR3 protein has one entry. The sample yields 650,000 to 850,000 distinct CDR3 sequences, roughly 50% seen once. Their specific antigens are unknown. Sequencing was done on a sample of blood. The receptors here all came from a girl between 5 and 17 years old with multiple sclerosis.

The V gene is TRBV5-1, the J gene TRBJ1-1, with TRBD1 matching over 7 bases. The V gene end was trimmed by 0 bases and the J gene end by 0 bases; junction bases not matched to a gene: 5. The CDR3 totals 16 residues. CDR1 is SGHRS and CDR2 is YFSETQ in the germline V gene. CDR3 coding DNA: TGCGCCAGCAGCTTGGCAGGGGGGATCATGAACACTGAAGCTTTCTTT. It yields the protein CASSLAGGIMNTEAFF. Complete variable domain (other parts from reference TRBV5-1 and TRBJ1-1): KAGVTQTPRYLIKTRGQQVTLSCSPISGHRSVSWYQQTPGQGLQFLFEYFSETQRNKGNFPGRFSGRQFSNSRSEMNVSTLELGDSALYLCASSLAGGIMNTEAFFGQGTRLTVV.

The gene calls are TRBV7-8 and TRBJ1-4, with 8 bases matching TRBD1. CDR1 is SGHVS, CDR2 FQNEAQ, per germline. The V and J ends lost 1 base and 1 base, in that order; junction bases with no gene match: 8. The CDR3 totals 18 residues. The CDR3 coding sequence is TGTGCCAGCAGCTTAGTGGGTCGGACAGGGCTAACTAATGAAAAACTGTTTTTT. It is translated as CASSLVGRTGLTNEKLFF.

The chain joins TRBV30 to TRBJ2-1, with D possibly being TRBD1 or TRBD2 (6 bases each). Trimming took off 5 bases at V and 6 bases at J, with 11 bases between the two ends. Germline V gene lookup returns CDR1 GTSNPN and CDR2 SVGIG (reference sequence). The CDR3 has 12 residues. CDR3 sequence: CAWSGGPNEQFF. The CDR3 DNA is TGTGCCTGGTCTGGGGGGCCCAATGAGCAGTTCTTC.

This clonotype was detected a few times. The chain recombines TRBV12-3 or TRBV12-4 with TRBJ1-2; 8 nucleotides agree with TRBD1. The trim removed 4 bases at V and 7 bases at J, leaving 11 bases unmatched. The CDR3 sequence is 15 residues long. Here the CDR3 reads CASSSRFRTGGGYTF. As DNA, the CDR3 is TGTGCCAGCAGTTCCAGATTCAGAACAGGGGGTGGCTACACCTTC.

A few counts support this clonotype. This sequence joins TRBV20-1 and TRBJ1-5; the D gene is possibly TRBD1 (6 bases). This CDR3 region has 12 residues. Germline V lookup: CDR1 DFQATT, CDR2 SNEGSKA (reference sequence). Deletions cut 7 bases from V and 5 bases from J, with 12 bases between. CDR3 coding DNA: TGCAGTGTTAAACAGGGAGATCAGCCCCAGCATTTT. Its protein is CSVKQGDQPQHF.

This rearrangement joins TRBV20-1 to TRBJ2-1, with 10 bases identical to TRBD1. The CDR3 runs 14 residues. Germline values: CDR1 DFQATT, CDR2 SNEGSKA (reference sequence). V lost 4 bases to trimming and J lost 4 bases; unmatched junction nucleotides: 4. CDR3: CSATRQGAYNEQFF. CDR3 DNA sequence: TGCAGTGCTACCAGACAGGGGGCTTACAATGAGCAGTTCTTC.

This clonotype occurred a few times. The chain recombines TRBV6-5 with TRBJ1-1; TRBD1 matches at 10 bases. Germline V CDR1 and CDR2: MNHEY, SVGAGI. The CDR3 extends over 16 amino acids. Trimming took 6 bases from V and 0 from J; bases not matched to a gene: 7. The CDR3 region is CASRREGQGLNTEAFF. CDR3 bases: TGTGCCAGCAGACGGGAGGGACAGGGGCTGAACACTGAAGCTTTCTTT.

The chain is built from TRBV10-3 and TRBJ1-1; TRBD1 matches at 8 bases. Germline values: CDR1 ENHRY, CDR2 SYGVKD. The length of the CDR3 is 13 residues. V shed 7 bases and J 6 bases; nucleotides not matched to a gene: 7. CDR3 coding DNA: TGTGCCATCAAGGACAGGGTAAAACCTGAAGCTTTCTTT. Translation gives CAIKDRVKPEAFF.

In this sample, this clonotype turned up a few times. V gene TRBV20-1 combines with J gene TRBJ2-1; the match to TRBD2 covers 9 bases. Losses at the gene ends were 3 bases for V and 1 base for J; bases not matched to a gene: 4. The CDR3 consists of 15 residues. The germline V gene encodes CDR1 DFQATT and CDR2 SNEGSKA (reference sequence). CDR3 bases: TGCAGTGCTAGTAGCGGGAGAGGTTCCTACAATGAGCAGTTCTTC. Protein sequence: CSASSGRGSYNEQFF.

The V call is TRBV6-1, the J call TRBJ1-2; D perhaps matches TRBD1 (5 bases). The CDR3 length is 15 residues. The germline V and J ends were trimmed by 3 bases and 2 bases, with 13 bases remaining between them. Germline loops: CDR1 MNHNS, CDR2 SASEGT. CDR3 loop: CASSDNQAGNYGYTF. DNA of the CDR3: TGTGCCAGCAGTGATAACCAGGCAGGGAACTATGGCTACACCTTC.

The V call is TRBV30, the J call TRBJ2-5; 7 nucleotides match TRBD2. The CDR3 totals 13 residues. V was clipped by 2 bases and J by 4 bases; unmatched bases: 4. Looked up from germline, CDR1 is GTSNPN and CDR2 is SVGIG (reference sequence). The CDR3 sequence: CAWSNRGGETQYF. The CDR3 region has the DNA TGTGCCTGGAGTAATCGCGGGGGAGAGACCCAGTACTTC.

The chain recombines TRBV6-6 with TRBJ2-4; tentative D call: TRBD2 (6 bases). V lost 7 bases and J lost 9, with 16 bases in between. CDR1 is MNHNY and CDR2 is SVGAGI in the germline V gene (reference sequence). This CDR3 comprises 13 residues. For the CDR3, the DNA is TGTGCCAGCAAGGAGGGTCTTTCTAGCATTCAGTACTTC. Its translation: CASKEGLSSIQYF.

This rearrangement joins TRBV7-3 to TRBJ2-3; D is unclear. The CDR3 is made up of 15 amino acids. V shed 0 bases and J shed 1 base, with 8 bases lying between them. Germline assignment: CDR1 SGHTA and CDR2 FQGTGA. The CDR3 sequence: CASSLTLGGTDTQYF. DNA of the CDR3: TGTGCCAGCAGCTTAACCCTTGGGGGCACAGATACGCAGTATTTT.

This chain links TRBV4-3 with TRBJ2-6, with D hard to call. V lost 7 bases, J lost 1 base, and 8 bases lay in between. From germline, CDR1 is LGHNA and CDR2 YSLEER. The CDR3 sequence is 14 residues long. The CDR3 reads CASNKGSGANVLTF. The CDR3 coding sequence is TGCGCCAGCAACAAAGGGTCTGGGGCCAACGTCCTGACTTTC.

This clonotype came up a few times. As DNA, the CDR3 is TGTGCCAGCAGCCAAGGTTCCGGAGAGCAGTACTTC. This translates into CASSQGSGEQYF. The V and J genes are TRBV3-1 and TRBJ2-7; D not certain. The CDR3 covers 12 residues. V dropped 1 base and J dropped 7 bases, with 8 bases sitting between them. Germline V gene lookup returns CDR1 LGHDT and CDR2 YNNKEL (reference sequence).

The rearrangement uses TRBV4-3 and TRBJ1-5; D is uncertain. This CDR3 is 15 amino acids long. The V end lost 0 bases, the J end lost 6 bases, and 12 bases lay between the germline ends. Germline loops: CDR1 LGHNA, CDR2 YSLEER. The CDR3 loop reads CASSQDTRGTQPQHF. In DNA, the CDR3 is TGCGCCAGCAGCCAAGATACCCGGGGTACTCAGCCCCAGCATTTT.

This clonotype was observed a single time. The chain combines TRBV27 with TRBJ1-2; a weak D match, TRBD1 (6 bases). This CDR3 has 16 residues. Looked up from germline, CDR1 is MNHEY and CDR2 is SMNVEV (reference sequence). Between the trimmed V and J ends, which lost 4 bases and 7 bases, there was a span of 22 bases. In DNA form, the CDR3 reads TGTGCCAGCAGTTCTCACTTCAAGGGGACAAGGTTTGGCTACACCTTC. This translates into CASSSHFKGTRFGYTF.

This chain links TRBV5-1 with TRBJ2-5; D might be TRBD1 (5 bases). V was pared by 0 bases and J by 4 bases, with 16 bases between. Germline loops: CDR1 SGHRS, CDR2 YFSETQ. This CDR3 contains 16 residues. The CDR3 nucleotides are TGCGCCAGCAGCTTGGAAGGGTTGGGGCTTAGAGAGACCCAGTACTTC. This encodes CASSLEGLGLRETQYF. Drawing the rest from reference TRBV5-1 and TRBJ2-5, the complete variable domain is KAGVTQTPRYLIKTRGQQVTLSCSPISGHRSVSWYQQTPGQGLQFLFEYFSETQRNKGNFPGRFSGRQFSNSRSEMNVSTLELGDSALYLCASSLEGLGLRETQYFGPGTRLLVL.

The chain has TRBV27 and TRBJ2-7, with TRBD2 as a possible D gene (7 bases). The V gene lost 6 bases and the J gene lost 2 bases, with 17 bases spanning the gap. CDR3 length equals 15 residues. Germline loops: CDR1 MNHEY, CDR2 SMNVEV (reference sequence). CDR3 loop: CASSLRGGGAYEQYF. CDR3 nucleotides: TGTGCCAGCAGCCTCAGGGGAGGGGGGGCCTACGAGCAGTACTTC.

This clonotype was picked up a small number of times. This chain uses TRBV29-1 with TRBJ2-3, with D hard to call. Germline V gene data show CDR1 as SQVTM and CDR2 as ANQGSEA. V shed 7 bases and J shed 6 bases, with 11 bases lying between them. The CDR3 loop spans 11 amino acids. The CDR3 protein is CSDSPADTQYF. As DNA, the CDR3 is TGCAGCGACTCCCCCGCGGATACGCAGTATTTT.

The rearrangement uses TRBV5-1 and TRBJ1-2; the match to TRBD1 covers 7 bases. The V and J ends lost 5 bases and 4 bases, in that order; junction bases with no gene match: 8. CDR1 and CDR2 (germline): SGHRS, YFSETQ. The CDR3 extends over 14 amino acids. CDR3 DNA sequence: TGCGCCAGCAGGCCATGGGACAGCGGCTATGGCTACACCTTC. This codes for CASRPWDSGYGYTF.

This clonotype was seen more than once but under ten times. This chain uses TRBV4-1 with TRBJ2-7, with TRBD2 identical over 7 bases. The better agreement between TRBJ2-5 and the DNA end casts doubt on the J call. The CDR3 has 14 residues. The germline V gene has CDR1 MGHRA and CDR2 YSYEKL. The CDR3, as DNA: TGCGCCAGCAGCCCGTTAAGGGGAGGGGAGACCCAGTACTTC. Its protein product is CASSPLRGGETQYF.

Only a few counts were recorded for this clonotype. The V gene is TRBV7-9, the J gene TRBJ2-4; D remains unclear. Germline V gene data show CDR1 as SEHNR and CDR2 as FQNEAQ (reference sequence). V shed 1 base and J shed 13 bases, with 8 bases lying between them. The CDR3 length is 11 residues. The CDR3: CASSLGAKQYF. The DNA of the CDR3 is TGTGCCAGCAGCTTAGGGGCGAAACAGTACTTC. Full variable domain (missing parts from reference TRBV7-9 and TRBJ2-4): DTGVSQNPRHKITKRGQNVTFRCDPISEHNRLYWYRQTLGQGPEFLTYFQNEAQLEKSRLLSDRFSAERPKGSFSTLEIQRTEQGDSAMYLCASSLGAKQYFGAGTRLSVL.

V and J are TRBV28 and TRBJ1-2; no clear D. V lost 4 bases to trimming and J lost 3 bases, with 9 bases between them. The CDR3 consists of 13 residues. CDR1 is MDHEN and CDR2 is SYDVKM in the germline V gene. As DNA, the CDR3 is TGTGCCAGCAGTTCTCCAGGCGACTATGGCTACACCTTC. Its translation: CASSSPGDYGYTF.

CDR3 amino acids: CASSDPSGGLAGGPVTTDTQYF. In DNA form, the CDR3 reads TGTGCCAGCAGTGATCCGTCAGGGGGGCTAGCGGGAGGGCCGGTAACCACAGATACGCAGTATTTT. The gene calls are TRBV25-1 and TRBJ2-3, with 12 positions matching TRBD2. Per the germline V gene, CDR1 is MGHDK and CDR2 is SYGVNS. This CDR3 is 22 amino acids long. J gave up 2 bases and V 3 bases, and 21 bases lay outside the gene matches.

The chain uses TRBV28 and TRBJ2-3, with 10 bases identical to TRBD2. V lost 3 bases to trimming and J lost 2 bases; unmatched junction nucleotides: 8. This CDR3 region has 17 residues. Germline values: CDR1 MDHEN, CDR2 SYDVKM. As DNA, the CDR3 is TGTGCCAGCAGTTTTATCAGACTAGCGGGTATCACAGATACGCAGTATTTT. As protein: CASSFIRLAGITDTQYF.

The rearrangement links TRBV27 to TRBJ2-1, with 10 bases that match TRBD2. The CDR3 loop spans 14 amino acids. V was clipped by 2 bases and J by 9 bases; unmatched bases: 4. Germline loops: CDR1 MNHEY, CDR2 SMNVEV (reference sequence). The CDR3 loop reads CASSLASGSIEQFF. The CDR3 nucleotides are TGTGCCAGCAGTTTAGCTAGCGGGAGTATTGAGCAGTTCTTC.